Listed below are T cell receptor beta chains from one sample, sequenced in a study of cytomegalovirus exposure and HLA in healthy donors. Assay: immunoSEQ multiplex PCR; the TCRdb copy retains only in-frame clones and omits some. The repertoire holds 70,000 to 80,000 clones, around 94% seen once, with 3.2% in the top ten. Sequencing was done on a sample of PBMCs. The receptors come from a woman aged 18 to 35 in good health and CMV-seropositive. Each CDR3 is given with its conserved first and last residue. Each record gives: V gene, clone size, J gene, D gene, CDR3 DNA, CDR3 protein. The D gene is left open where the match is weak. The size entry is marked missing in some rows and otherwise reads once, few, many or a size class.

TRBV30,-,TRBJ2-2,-,TGTGCCTGGAGTGTATTTTTAGTATTGGTGAACACCGGGGAGCTGTTTTTT,CAWSVFLVLVNTGELFF
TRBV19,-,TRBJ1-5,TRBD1,TGTGCCAGTAGTGGCCCGGGACAGGGACGTCAGCCCCAGCATTTT,CASSGPGQGRQPQHF
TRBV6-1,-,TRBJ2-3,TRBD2,TGTGCCAGCAGTGGACTAGCGGGGGGCCCAGATACGCAGTATTTT,CASSGLAGGPDTQYF
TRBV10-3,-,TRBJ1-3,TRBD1,TGTGCCATCAGTAAGGGGGCAAGAGGAAACACCATATATTTT,CAISKGARGNTIYF
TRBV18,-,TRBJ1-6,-,TGTGCCAGCTCATTGGACAGACATAATTCACCCCTCCACTTT,CASSLDRHNSPLHF
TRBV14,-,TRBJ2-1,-,TGTGCCAGCAGCCAAGATACCGGGGGCTCCTACAATGAGCAGTTCTTC,CASSQDTGGSYNEQFF
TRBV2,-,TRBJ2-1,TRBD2,TGTGCCAGCAGGAGGGATCCTAGCGGGGGAAGCTCCTACAATGAGCAGTTCTTC,CASRRDPSGGSSYNEQFF
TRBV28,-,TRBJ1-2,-,TGTGCCAGCAGTTTCAGACAGAACTATGGCTACACCTTC,CASSFRQNYGYTF
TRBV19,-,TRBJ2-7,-,TGTGCCAGTAGTGTGGACAGCTCCTACGAGCAGTACTTC,CASSVDSSYEQYF
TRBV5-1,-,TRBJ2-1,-,TGCGCCAGCAGCTCCTCACGCGGGGTGGGACTTGAGCAGTTCTTC,CASSSSRGVGLEQFF
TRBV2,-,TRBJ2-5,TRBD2,TGTGCCAGCAGGGGGGGACTAGCGCCGCAAGAGACCCAGTACTTC,CASRGGLAPQETQYF
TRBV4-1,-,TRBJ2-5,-,TGCGCCAGCCAGATCGAAACAGGGAGTCAAGAGACCCAGTACTTC,CASQIETGSQETQYF
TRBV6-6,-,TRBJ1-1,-,TGTGCCAGCAGTTACTCCACAGGAGCCGAAGCTTTCTTT,CASSYSTGAEAFF
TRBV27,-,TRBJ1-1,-,TGTGCCAGCAGTTTATACGCGGCGAACACTGAAGCTTTCTTT,CASSLYAANTEAFF
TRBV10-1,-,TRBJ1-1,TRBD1,TGCGCCAGCAGTGAGGCTGCAGGGGGCACTGAAGCTTTCTTT,CASSEAAGGTEAFF
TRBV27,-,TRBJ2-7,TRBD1,TGTGCCAGCGCGATACAGGGGCCCCCCTACGAGCAGTACTTC,CASAIQGPPYEQYF
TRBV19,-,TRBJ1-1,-,TGTGCCAGTAGTGCTTGGACAGAAATGAACACTGAAGCTTTCTTT,CASSAWTEMNTEAFF
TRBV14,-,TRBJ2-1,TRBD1,TGTGCCAGCAGCCAATCCCCGGGACAGGGTTACAATGAGCAGTTCTTC,CASSQSPGQGYNEQFF
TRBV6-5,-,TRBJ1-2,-,TGTGCCAGCACCGGCAAGGAGGGTCTGGCCTATGGCTACACCTTC,CASTGKEGLAYGYTF
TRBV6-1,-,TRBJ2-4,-,TGTGCCAGCAGTGCCAGGGCGACGGGAGACCTAGCCAAAAACATTCAGTACTTC,CASSARATGDLAKNIQYF
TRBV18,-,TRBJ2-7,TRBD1,TGTGCCAGCTCACCAGGACAGGCCTCCTACGAGCAGTACTTC,CASSPGQASYEQYF
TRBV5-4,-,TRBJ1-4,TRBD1,TGTGCCAGCAGCATGGACAGGGCAAATGAAAAACTGTTTTTT,CASSMDRANEKLFF
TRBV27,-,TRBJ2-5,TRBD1,TGTGCCAGCAGTTTCTCATACAGGGGCCAAGAGACCCAGTACTTC,CASSFSYRGQETQYF
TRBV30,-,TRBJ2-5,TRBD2,TGTGCCTGGAGACGACTAGCGGAAGAGACCCAGTACTTC,CAWRRLAEETQYF
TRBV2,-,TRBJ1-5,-,TGTGCCAGCAGTGAAGTCCCTCAGCAGCCCCAGCATTTT,CASSEVPQQPQHF
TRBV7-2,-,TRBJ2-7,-,TGTGCCAGCAGCTTAAGTTCTAGCAGATCCTACGAGCAGTACTTC,CASSLSSSRSYEQYF
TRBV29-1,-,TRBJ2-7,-,TGCAGCGTTGAAGGGTACGAGCGGAATGCGAACGAGCAGTACTTC,CSVEGYERNANEQYF
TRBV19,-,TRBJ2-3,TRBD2,TGTGCCAGTAGTGTGACTAGCGGGAGCACAGATACGCAGTATTTT,CASSVTSGSTDTQYF
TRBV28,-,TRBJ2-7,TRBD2,TGTGCCAGCAGTAGCCGGACTAGCGGGGGCTCCTACGAGCAGTACTTC,CASSSRTSGGSYEQYF
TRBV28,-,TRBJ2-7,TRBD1,TGTGCCAGCATGGGGGACAGTTCCTACGAGCAGTACTTC,CASMGDSSYEQYF
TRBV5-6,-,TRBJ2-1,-,TGTGCCAGCAGCTTGTCACCTATGTCCTACAATGAGCAGTTCTTC,CASSLSPMSYNEQFF
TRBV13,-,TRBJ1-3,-,TGTGCCAGCAGCTCCGGTTATGGTGCTGGAAACACCATATATTTT,CASSSGYGAGNTIYF
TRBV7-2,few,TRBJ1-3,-,TGTGCCAGCAGCTTAGCCCGAGGAGGCTCCGGAAACACCATATATTTT,CASSLARGGSGNTIYF
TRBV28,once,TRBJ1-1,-,TGTGCCAGCAGTTTTCTCAGGGGCAACACTGAAGCTTTCTTT,CASSFLRGNTEAFF
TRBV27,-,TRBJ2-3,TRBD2,TGTGCCAGCAGTGGACGGACCCCACTAGCGGGGGTTAGCACAGATACGCAGTATTTT,CASSGRTPLAGVSTDTQYF
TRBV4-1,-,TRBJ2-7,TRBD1,TGCGCCAGCAGCCAGAACCGGGACAGCTCCTACGAGCAGTACTTC,CASSQNRDSSYEQYF
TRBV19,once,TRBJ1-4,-,TGTGCCAGTTCAGGAGACAGTCCTAATGAAAAACTGTTTTTT,CASSGDSPNEKLFF
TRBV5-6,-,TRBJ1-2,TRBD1,TGTGCCAGCAGCTCCTCAGGGGGCTATGGCTACACCTTC,CASSSSGGYGYTF
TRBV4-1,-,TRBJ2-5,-,TGCGCCAGCAGCCAGGTGTACGGGGTACAAGAGACCCAGTACTTC,CASSQVYGVQETQYF
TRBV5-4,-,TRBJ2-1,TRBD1,TGTGCCAGCAGCTTGGGGGGACAGGGGGCCCACAATGAGCAGTTCTTC,CASSLGGQGAHNEQFF
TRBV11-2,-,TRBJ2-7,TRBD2,TGTGCCAGCAGCCTATCGGCGGGAGGCGAGCAGTACTTC,CASSLSAGGEQYF
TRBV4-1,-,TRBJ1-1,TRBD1,TGCGCCAGCAGTCGACAGGGGACGGAGAACACTGAAGCTTTCTTT,CASSRQGTENTEAFF
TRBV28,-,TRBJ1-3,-,TGTGCCAGCAGTCTACGACAGGTCTCTGGAAACACCATATATTTT,CASSLRQVSGNTIYF
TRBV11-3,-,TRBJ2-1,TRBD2,TGTGCCAGCAGCCTCACCTCGGGACTAGCGGGAGTCCATGAGCAGTTCTTC,CASSLTSGLAGVHEQFF
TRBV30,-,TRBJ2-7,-,TGTGCCTGGAGCATAGGGGGGGCTTACGAGCAGTACTTC,CAWSIGGAYEQYF